The 30 T cell receptor beta chains given below trace back to one sample, sequenced in a study of shared clonotypes between healthy human individuals. Selected positively for CCR7 and CD45RO-negative, naive CD8 cells excluded terminally differentiated effector memory CD45RA+ cells. Method: immunoSEQ multiplex PCR; TCRdb's copy keeps in-frame clones and lacks some. The sample lists around 2,100,000 clones; around 96% were seen once. The sequenced sample consisted of naive CD8+ T cells sorted from blood. Receptors originate from a man aged 18 to 29 in good health.

The rearrangement joins TRBV2 to TRBJ2-1; 7 bases agree with TRBD2. V lost 6 bases, J lost 0 bases, and 11 bases stayed unmatched. Germline CDR1 and CDR2: SNHLY and FYNNEI. This CDR3 region has 17 residues. In nucleotides, the CDR3 is TGTGCCAGCAGCGACCCTTGGGCGGGAGCCTCCTACAATGAGCAGTTCTTC. Translating it yields CASSDPWAGASYNEQFF.

This sequence joins TRBV7-9 and TRBJ2-5; 10 positions agree with TRBD2. This CDR3 has 15 amino acids. Germline values: CDR1 SEHNR, CDR2 FQNEAQ (reference sequence). J gave up 5 bases and V 5 bases, and 8 bases lay outside the gene matches. The CDR3 protein is CASSTTTSGTETQYF. The CDR3 DNA is TGTGCCAGCAGCACAACCACTAGCGGGACGGAGACCCAGTACTTC.

The chain recombines TRBV6-6 with TRBJ2-7; 8 bases align to TRBD2. V lost 4 bases, J lost 2 bases, and 4 bases stayed unmatched. This CDR3 is 14 amino acids long. Germline assignment: CDR1 MNHNY and CDR2 SVGAGI (reference sequence). This CDR3 is CASSWTSRAYEQYF. CDR3 nucleotides: TGTGCCAGCAGTTGGACTAGCCGGGCCTACGAGCAGTACTTC.

The sample holds one count of this clone. The chain employs TRBV28 and TRBJ2-3; 7 nucleotides match TRBD1. CDR1 and CDR2 (germline): MDHEN, SYDVKM. This CDR3 contains 15 residues. V gave up 4 bases and J gave up 2 bases; unmatched junction bases: 6. The CDR3 reads CASSSGTVNTDTQYF. The CDR3 DNA reads as TGTGCCAGCAGTTCCGGGACAGTTAACACAGATACGCAGTATTTT.

V is TRBV27 and J is TRBJ2-2, with D unresolved. The CDR3 runs to 13 residues. The germline gives CDR1 MNHEY, CDR2 SMNVEV (reference sequence). The V and J ends lost 3 bases and 6 bases respectively, with 8 bases between them. The CDR3 nucleotides are TGTGCCAGCAGTTTCCAAGGCGCCGGGGAGCTGTTTTTT. It specifies CASSFQGAGELFF.

The chain carries TRBV28 and TRBJ2-3, with TRBD2 identical over 10 bases. Trimming at V came to 2 bases and at J to 4 bases, leaving 6 bases not matched to a gene. From germline, CDR1 is MDHEN and CDR2 SYDVKM. This CDR3 has 16 amino acids. The chain's CDR3 is CASSLSLAGESDTQYF. The CDR3 nucleotides are TGTGCCAGCAGTTTAAGCCTAGCGGGGGAATCAGATACGCAGTATTTT.

The chain uses TRBV25-1 and TRBJ2-1, with D possibly TRBD2 on 5 matching bases. The CDR3 length is 16 residues. V shed 3 bases and J shed 1 base, with 13 bases lying between them. Germline assignment: CDR1 MGHDK and CDR2 SYGVNS. The CDR3 DNA reads as TGTGCCAGCAGTGATCCTATCGGGGAATCCTACAATGAGCAGTTCTTC. The encoded protein is CASSDPIGESYNEQFF.

The rearrangement joins TRBV10-2 to TRBJ1-3, with 7 bases identical to TRBD1. From germline, CDR1 is WSHSY and CDR2 SAAADI. The CDR3 consists of 17 residues. The ends lost 0 bases at V and 0 bases at J; junction bases unmatched: 5. The CDR3 DNA sequence: TGCGCCAGCAGTGAGTCGACAGGGTTGTTCTCTGGAAACACCATATATTTT. Its translation: CASSESTGLFSGNTIYF.

V is TRBV5-8 and J is TRBJ2-7; a possible D gene is TRBD2 (6 bases). CDR3 length equals 14 residues. Deletions cut 3 bases from V and 6 bases from J, with 16 bases between. CDR1 is SGHTS, CDR2 YDEGEE, per germline. The CDR3 loop is CASSWTGGGAEQYF. CDR3 bases: TGTGCCAGCAGCTGGACGGGCGGCGGGGCCGAGCAGTACTTC.

The chain joins TRBV5-4 to TRBJ1-6; D uncertain. The germline V gene has CDR1 SGHNT and CDR2 YYREEE (reference sequence). Trimming removed 4 bases at V and 9 bases at J, with 17 bases between. This CDR3 has 15 residues. The DNA of the CDR3 is TGTGCCAGCAGCCAAGATAATGAGTTCCTTTCACCCCTCCACTTT. This codes for CASSQDNEFLSPLHF.

This clone was found once. The chain recombines TRBV27 with TRBJ2-7, with 10 bases aligning to TRBD2. Germline CDR1 is MNHEY and CDR2 is SMNVEV (reference sequence). There are 15 residues in the CDR3. V dropped 8 bases and J dropped 4; count of bases not matched to a gene: 11. This chain's CDR3 is CASWVLAGAPYEQYF. DNA of the CDR3: TGTGCCAGCTGGGTCCTAGCGGGGGCCCCTTACGAGCAGTACTTC.

The chain combines TRBV9 with TRBJ2-7, with D possibly being TRBD2 (6 bases). This CDR3 is 14 amino acids long. CDR1 SGDLS and CDR2 YYNGEE come from the germline V gene. The V end lost 4 bases, the J end lost 2 bases, and 13 bases lay between the germline ends. The CDR3 nucleotides are TGTGCCAGCAGCTCCGGGACTCATCCCTACGAGCAGTACTTC. Residues: CASSSGTHPYEQYF.

This sequence joins TRBV19 and TRBJ2-7; D unresolved. The CDR3 contains 14 residues. Trimming cost V 2 bases and J 2 bases, with 10 bases left between them. CDR1 and CDR2 (germline): LNHDA, SQIVND (reference sequence). As DNA, the CDR3 is TGTGCCAGTAGTATAAATGGAGATCCCTACGAGCAGTACTTC. Translated, it gives CASSINGDPYEQYF. The whole variable domain, remainder taken from reference TRBV19 and TRBJ2-7, is DGGITQSPKYLFRKEGQNVTLSCEQNLNHDAMYWYRQDPGQGLRLIYYSQIVNDFQKGDIAEGYSVSREKKESFPLTVTSAQKNPTAFYLCASSINGDPYEQYFGPGTRLTVT.

This chain uses TRBV27 with TRBJ2-3, with D possibly matching TRBD2 (5 bases). The CDR3 totals 14 residues. Germline V CDR1 and CDR2: MNHEY, SMNVEV (reference sequence). V lost 3 bases, J lost 1 base, and 8 bases lay in between. The CDR3 DNA is TGTGCCAGCAGTTTTGCCGGGGGCACAGATACGCAGTATTTT. As protein: CASSFAGGTDTQYF.

The V and J genes are TRBV27 and TRBJ1-2; a weak D match, TRBD1 (5 bases). CDR3 length: 16 amino acids. The germline V and J ends were trimmed by 0 bases and 2 bases, with 13 bases remaining between them. CDR1 is MNHEY, CDR2 SMNVEV, per germline (reference sequence). The CDR3 DNA reads as TGTGCCAGCAGTTTATCGCCCGGGACGGACAACTATGGCTACACCTTC. Translating gives CASSLSPGTDNYGYTF.

The chain carries TRBV7-8 and TRBJ2-2, with TRBD1 identical over 11 bases. CDR1 and CDR2 (germline): SGHVS, FQNEAQ. The CDR3 totals 17 residues. V lost 3 bases, J lost 5 bases, and 8 bases stayed unmatched. The CDR3 coding sequence is TGTGCCAGCAGCTTTCCGGGACAGGGGGTTTTAACCGGGGAGCTGTTTTTT. Its translation: CASSFPGQGVLTGELFF.

The genes are TRBV27 and TRBJ2-1; TRBD1 agrees at 8 bases. Germline V lookup: CDR1 MNHEY, CDR2 SMNVEV (reference sequence). The V segment lost 8 bases and the J segment 5 bases; nucleotides outside the gene matches: 8. The CDR3 extends over 14 amino acids. Written as DNA, the CDR3 is TGTGCCAGCTGCGGACAGGGAATAGACAATGAGCAGTTCTTC. Protein: CASCGQGIDNEQFF.

The chain couples TRBV2 to TRBJ2-3; TRBD2 aligns across 13 bases. Germline lookup yields CDR1 SNHLY and CDR2 FYNNEI. Trimming removed 8 bases from V and 5 bases from J; junction bases left unmatched: 7. The CDR3 totals 15 residues. The DNA for the CDR3 is TGTGCCAGCCCCCCACTAGCGGGGGGGCAAGATACGCAGTATTTT. Amino acids: CASPPLAGGQDTQYF.

The CDR3 DNA reads TGTGCCAGTAGTCACAGGGGATCCTCCTACGAGCAGTACTTC. Its translation is CASSHRGSSYEQYF. V is TRBV19 and J is TRBJ2-7; 7 positions agree with TRBD1. The J segment lost 0 bases and the V segment lost 5 bases, leaving 4 bases of the junction unmatched. The length of the CDR3 is 14 residues. The germline V gene has CDR1 LNHDA and CDR2 SQIVND (reference sequence). Complete variable domain (other parts from reference TRBV19 and TRBJ2-7): DGGITQSPKYLFRKEGQNVTLSCEQNLNHDAMYWYRQDPGQGLRLIYYSQIVNDFQKGDIAEGYSVSREKKESFPLTVTSAQKNPTAFYLCASSHRGSSYEQYFGPGTRLTVT.

Regarding this clone: Other DNA sequences of this sample code for an identical CDR3. The gene calls are TRBV14 and TRBJ2-5, with 9 positions matching TRBD2. The germline V gene encodes CDR1 SGHDN and CDR2 FVKESK. This CDR3 is 14 amino acids long. Trimming took 3 bases from V and 3 from J; bases not matched to a gene: 2. The CDR3 sequence: CASSQLAGEETQYF. CDR3 sequence (DNA): TGTGCCAGCAGCCAGTTAGCGGGGGAAGAGACCCAGTACTTC.

The chain has TRBV6-5 and TRBJ1-1; 10 nucleotides align to TRBD1. The germline CDR1 and CDR2 sequences are MNHEY and SVGAGI. The CDR3 runs 15 residues. The V and J ends lost 0 bases and 8 bases, in that order; junction bases with no gene match: 6. Here the CDR3 DNA reads TGTGCCAGCAGTTACTCGCCGGGACAGGGGCGGGAAGCTTTCTTT. This translates into CASSYSPGQGREAFF.

This clone was picked up one time. This sequence joins TRBV19 and TRBJ2-7, with TRBD1 matching over 12 bases. The CDR3 has 15 residues. V dropped 3 bases and J dropped 5; count of bases not matched to a gene: 5. Germline V gene lookup returns CDR1 LNHDA and CDR2 SQIVND (reference sequence). The CDR3 sequence: CASSMVGQGADEQYF. CDR3 sequence (DNA): TGTGCCAGTAGTATGGTGGGACAGGGGGCCGACGAGCAGTACTTC. Full variable domain (remainder filled in from reference TRBV19 and TRBJ2-7): DGGITQSPKYLFRKEGQNVTLSCEQNLNHDAMYWYRQDPGQGLRLIYYSQIVNDFQKGDIAEGYSVSREKKESFPLTVTSAQKNPTAFYLCASSMVGQGADEQYFGPGTRLTVT.

The chain couples TRBV28 to TRBJ1-2; D is unclear. This CDR3 is 13 amino acids long. Germline V gene lookup returns CDR1 MDHEN and CDR2 SYDVKM. Trimming pared 5 bases from V and 1 base from J, leaving 8 bases between. Written as DNA, the CDR3 is TGTGCCAGCAGTCCCCCCTTTAACTATGGCTACACCTTC. Translating gives CASSPPFNYGYTF.

This chain joins TRBV19 and TRBJ2-7; TRBD2 matches 13 bases. V lost 5 bases, J lost 3 bases, and 7 bases stayed unmatched. Germline loops: CDR1 LNHDA, CDR2 SQIVND (reference sequence). CDR3 size: 16 residues. The CDR3 DNA follows: TGTGCCAGTAGTTCTGGTGGGACTAGCGGGATCTACGAGCAGTACTTC. Protein sequence: CASSSGGTSGIYEQYF.

In this sample, this clone turned up once. The chain combines TRBV28 with TRBJ2-1; D is ambiguous. The CDR3 consists of 13 residues. Germline V lookup: CDR1 MDHEN, CDR2 SYDVKM. Trimming stripped 1 base from V and 8 bases from J, with 9 bases between. For the CDR3, the DNA is TGTGCCAGCAGTTTATTTACTGAGTATGAGCAGTTCTTC. Translation gives CASSLFTEYEQFF.

This chain connects TRBV6-5 to TRBJ1-2; possibly TRBD1 for D (6 bases). Germline lookup yields CDR1 MNHEY and CDR2 SVGAGI. The CDR3 sequence is 13 residues long. The ends were cut back, 6 bases at V and 1 base at J, with 9 bases in the middle. CDR3 DNA: TGTGCCAGCAGCAACAGGGTTAACTATGGCTACACCTTC. Its translation: CASSNRVNYGYTF.

The V gene is TRBV27, the J gene TRBJ2-4, with a tentative D call TRBD1 (5 bases). The V and J ends lost 4 bases and 3 bases respectively, with 13 bases between them. From germline, CDR1 is MNHEY and CDR2 SMNVEV (reference sequence). The CDR3 is 15 amino acids. CDR3 region: CASSSIGVGKNIQYF. The CDR3 region has the DNA TGTGCCAGCAGTTCGATAGGGGTCGGCAAAAACATTCAGTACTTC.

The chain recombines TRBV6-1 with TRBJ2-5; 7 nucleotides align to TRBD2. CDR1 and CDR2 from the germline V gene are MNHNS and SASEGT. The V and J ends lost 7 bases and 4 bases, in that order; junction bases with no gene match: 12. The CDR3 totals 15 residues. The CDR3 reads CASNGGQGGRETQYF. DNA of the CDR3: TGTGCCAGCAATGGTGGCCAGGGAGGGAGAGAGACCCAGTACTTC.

The chain couples TRBV5-1 to TRBJ2-5, with TRBD2 matching 7 bases. This CDR3 is 17 amino acids long. Trimming cost V 0 bases and J 3 bases; bases outside gene matches: 11. The germline CDR1 and CDR2 sequences are SGHRS and YFSETQ. CDR3 coding DNA: TGCGCCAGCAGCTTGGCCTTTATCGGGACTACGGAAGAGACCCAGTACTTC. Residues: CASSLAFIGTTEETQYF.

The rearrangement uses TRBV7-9 and TRBJ1-1; D perhaps matches TRBD1 (5 bases). The V end was cut by 0 bases, the J end by 2 bases, with 10 bases between. Germline CDR1 is SEHNR and CDR2 is FQNEAQ (reference sequence). CDR3 size: 15 residues. In DNA form, the CDR3 reads TGTGCCAGCAGCTTAGCCGACAGCTCTAACACTGAAGCTTTCTTT. As protein: CASSLADSSNTEAFF. The full variable domain, rest sourced from reference TRBV7-9 and TRBJ1-1, is DTGVSQNPRHKITKRGQNVTFRCDPISEHNRLYWYRQTLGQGPEFLTYFQNEAQLEKSRLLSDRFSAERPKGSFSTLEIQRTEQGDSAMYLCASSLADSSNTEAFFGQGTRLTVV.